The 3 T cell receptor beta chains presented below share a single source sample, sequenced in a study of CD8 T cells in Susac syndrome (dated by TCRdb to the late 2010s). Library generation was performed with the immunoSEQ multiplex PCR assay. RNA was extracted using the RNeasy kit, and about 0.45 to 1 ug of the RNA was reverse transcribed with random hexamers. TCRdb handled the public reads itself, with Q25 trimming in fastp and clone calling in MiXCR, and kept productive beta chains. Rows matching on CDR3 protein sequence are summarized as one entry with the most common DNA and genes. The sample data list approximately 180,000 distinct CDR3 sequences, and around 95% of these were observed just once. Clones ranked in the top ten supply approximately 0.09% of the sample. Sequencing used CD4+ T cells from PBMCs. These receptor sequences come from a human donor with multiple sclerosis.

The chain links TRBV30 to TRBJ1-6, with D possibly matching TRBD1 (5 bases). Trimming removed 3 bases from V and 8 bases from J, with 8 bases in between. The CDR3 consists of 12 residues. Per the germline V gene, CDR1 is GTSNPN and CDR2 is SVGIG (reference sequence). CDR3 nucleotide sequence: TGTGCCTGGAGCCGGGGGGATTCACCCCTCCACTTT. It translates to CAWSRGDSPLHF.

This chain joins TRBV6-4 and TRBJ2-6, with D unresolved. V gave up 3 bases and J gave up 0 bases, with 6 bases separating them. This CDR3 region has 15 residues. Germline V gene data show CDR1 as MRHNA and CDR2 as SNTAGT. The CDR3 reads CASSEQSSGANVLTF. The CDR3 bases are TGTGCCAGCAGTGAACAGAGCTCTGGGGCCAACGTCCTGACTTTC.

The genes are TRBV6-6 and TRBJ2-2, with D perhaps matching TRBD2 (6 bases). This CDR3 contains 16 residues. Per the germline V gene, CDR1 is MNHNY and CDR2 is SVGAGI (reference sequence). Between the trimmed V and J ends, which lost 2 bases and 1 base, there was a span of 11 bases. The CDR3 region has the DNA TGTGCCAGCAGTTACGCCCTAGCGCTGAACACCGGGGAGCTGTTTTTT. Encoded protein: CASSYALALNTGELFF.